Shown below are 20 T cell receptor beta chains from a single sample sequenced in a study of somatic mutations in cytotoxic T cells in rheumatoid arthritis. Produced via immunoSEQ multiplex PCR; TCRdb's table is partial and in-frame only. The sample lists 15,000 to 20,000 clones, more than 65% occurring once. The sequenced sample was CD8+ T cells sorted from blood. The receptors stem from a woman aged 45 to 65 in good health.

The CDR3 region is CASLQQPGPLAGELFF. In nucleotides, the CDR3 is TGTGCCAGCCTGCAACAACCGGGACCCCTAGCCGGGGAGCTGTTTTTT. V gene TRBV28 combines with J gene TRBJ2-2; D is perhaps TRBD1 or TRBD2 (5 bases each). The ends were cut back, 8 bases at V and 6 bases at J, with 22 bases in the middle. Germline V gene data show CDR1 as MDHEN and CDR2 as SYDVKM. CDR3 size: 16 residues.

This chain connects TRBV28 to TRBJ2-5; no firm D call. The CDR3 spans 14 residues. Between the trimmed V and J ends, which lost 3 bases and 0 bases, there was a span of 8 bases. Germline assignment: CDR1 MDHEN and CDR2 SYDVKM. CDR3 nucleotide sequence: TGTGCCAGCAGTTTCGGGCAGAACCAAGAGACCCAGTACTTC. Its protein product is CASSFGQNQETQYF.

The V call is TRBV2, the J call TRBJ2-1, with TRBD2 identical over 10 bases. CDR1 and CDR2 (germline): SNHLY, FYNNEI. V was clipped by 4 bases and J by 8 bases; unmatched bases: 23. The CDR3 is 20 residues long. The CDR3 DNA follows: TGTGCCAGCAGTGGTTCGGGGTTGGGGTTTCTAGCGGGAGATATGGATGAGCAGTTCTTC. This sequence encodes CASSGSGLGFLAGDMDEQFF.

This clone appeared a few times. The rearrangement uses TRBV7-2 and TRBJ2-1, with TRBD1 matching 9 bases. Germline assignment: CDR1 SGHTA and CDR2 FQGNSA. V shed 4 bases, J shed 4 bases, and the junction held 5 bases outside the gene matches. This CDR3 contains 15 residues. This CDR3 is CASSSTGGVYNEQFF. The CDR3 region has the DNA TGTGCCAGCAGCTCCACAGGGGGCGTATACAATGAGCAGTTCTTC. Supplemented by reference TRBV7-2 and TRBJ2-1, the full variable domain reads GAGVSQSPSNKVTEKGKDVELRCDPISGHTALYWYRQSLGQGLEFLIYFQGNSAPDKSGLPSDRFSAERTGGSVSTLTIQRTQQEDSAVYLCASSSTGGVYNEQFFGPGTRLTVL.

This sequence joins TRBV6-1 and TRBJ2-2; D remains ambiguous. CDR1 MNHNS and CDR2 SASEGT come from the germline V gene. The CDR3 runs to 12 residues. CDR3 sequence: CAVGENTGELFF. The CDR3 nucleotides are TGTGCAGTAGGAGAGAACACCGGGGAGCTGTTTTTT.

The chain links TRBV9 to TRBJ2-5, with TRBD2 identical over 10 bases. CDR3 length: 17 residues. Germline loops: CDR1 SGDLS, CDR2 YYNGEE. J gave up 1 base and V 4 bases, and 10 bases lay outside the gene matches. CDR3 sequence: CASSPGDLAGAQETQYF. The DNA for the CDR3 is TGTGCCAGCAGCCCGGGGGACCTAGCGGGGGCCCAAGAGACCCAGTACTTC.

The chain couples TRBV23-1 to TRBJ1-3; D perhaps matches TRBD1 (5 bases). TRBV23-1 is placed among ORFs of uncertain function. This CDR3 has 17 residues. Trimming cost V 4 bases and J 0 bases, with 16 bases left between them. Here the CDR3 DNA reads TGCGCCAGCAGTCCACCTACTATAGACAGCTCTGGAAACACCATATATTTT. Encoded protein: CASSPPTIDSSGNTIYF.

CDR3 loop: CASSLGLSGYEQYF. The CDR3 bases are TGTGCCAGCAGCCTGGGACTCAGCGGTTACGAGCAGTACTTC. The chain couples TRBV6-5 to TRBJ2-7; D might be TRBD2 (6 bases). CDR3 length: 14 residues. V dropped 6 bases and J dropped 4 bases, with 16 bases sitting between them. The V gene's germline CDR1 is MNHEY and CDR2 SVGAGI.

This chain connects TRBV7-6 to TRBJ2-7, with a weak D call TRBD1 (5 bases). V was clipped by 1 base and J by 5 bases, with 15 bases between them. Per germline, CDR1 SGHVS and CDR2 FNYEAQ. This CDR3 is built from 15 residues. CDR3: CASSLGAGMIDEQYF. The CDR3 DNA sequence: TGTGCCAGCAGCTTAGGGGCAGGGATGATCGACGAGCAGTACTTC.

CDR3 sequence: CASSLVGAGEKLFF. DNA of the CDR3: TGTGCCAGCAGCTTAGTGGGGGCCGGTGAAAAACTGTTTTTT. The rearrangement joins TRBV7-9 to TRBJ1-4, with a weak D call TRBD1 (6 bases). This CDR3 has 14 amino acids. Trimming left V 1 base short and J 7 bases short, with 10 bases between. The germline CDR1 and CDR2 sequences are SEHNR and FQNEAQ (reference sequence). Variable domain in full (rest from reference TRBV7-9 and TRBJ1-4): DTGVSQNPRHKITKRGQNVTFRCDPISEHNRLYWYRQTLGQGPEFLTYFQNEAQLEKSRLLSDRFSAERPKGSFSTLEIQRTEQGDSAMYLCASSLVGAGEKLFFGSGTQLSVL.

The chain is built from TRBV30 and TRBJ2-7; D is perhaps TRBD1 or TRBD2 (6 bases each). V was shortened by 0 bases and J by 7 bases, with 16 bases between the two germline ends. The CDR3 is 14 residues long. Germline values: CDR1 GTSNPN, CDR2 SVGIG (reference sequence). The DNA for the CDR3 is TGTGCCTGGAGTGTAGGGGGAGCTGCGGGAGAGCAGTACTTC. Its translation: CAWSVGGAAGEQYF.

V and J are TRBV6-1 and TRBJ2-7; D might be TRBD1 (5 bases). This CDR3 has 14 amino acids. Between the trimmed V and J ends, which lost 4 bases and 3 bases, there was a span of 13 bases. Per the germline V gene, CDR1 is MNHNS and CDR2 is SASEGT. As DNA, the CDR3 is TGTGCCAGCAGTGCCCTTGACAGCCTCTACGAGCAGTACTTC. Translation: CASSALDSLYEQYF.

The V gene is TRBV4-2, the J gene TRBJ2-1; 12 bases map to TRBD2. The germline CDR1 and CDR2 sequences are LGHNA and YNFKEQ. V lost 0 bases and J lost 8; bases outside the gene matches: 2. The CDR3 spans 15 residues. CDR3 sequence (DNA): TGTGCCAGCAGCCAAGAGACTAGCGGGAGCCATGAGCAGTTCTTC. This codes for CASSQETSGSHEQFF.

The rearrangement joins TRBV27 to TRBJ1-1; D gene unclear. This CDR3 is built from 14 residues. Germline loops: CDR1 MNHEY, CDR2 SMNVEV (reference sequence). Trimming pared 4 bases from V and 0 bases from J, leaving 9 bases between. In DNA form, the CDR3 reads TGTGCCAGCAGTTCCTCCCGGGTGAACACTGAAGCTTTCTTT. It translates to CASSSSRVNTEAFF.

This chain links TRBV5-6 with TRBJ2-5; D ambiguous. Per the germline V gene, CDR1 is SGHDT and CDR2 is YYEEEE. Trimming removed 0 bases from V and 7 bases from J, with 10 bases in between. This CDR3 has 13 amino acids. The CDR3 region is CASSLGLPGTQYF. The CDR3 coding sequence is TGTGCCAGCAGCTTGGGCCTCCCAGGGACCCAGTACTTC.

The chain has TRBV19 and TRBJ1-2; the match to TRBD1 covers 9 bases. The junction had 11 bases not matched to a gene; V was cut back by 5 bases and J by 4 bases. This CDR3 contains 16 residues. Germline V gene lookup returns CDR1 LNHDA and CDR2 SQIVND (reference sequence). CDR3 sequence (DNA): TGTGCCAGTAGTCTCGATGGTGGGACAGGGATCTATGGCTACACCTTC. Protein product: CASSLDGGTGIYGYTF. The variable domain in full, with the rest retrieved from reference TRBV19 and TRBJ1-2, is DGGITQSPKYLFRKEGQNVTLSCEQNLNHDAMYWYRQDPGQGLRLIYYSQIVNDFQKGDIAEGYSVSREKKESFPLTVTSAQKNPTAFYLCASSLDGGTGIYGYTFGSGTRLTVV.

This sequence joins TRBV27 and TRBJ2-1; D may be TRBD2 (5 bases). CDR3 length: 13 amino acids. Germline lookup yields CDR1 MNHEY and CDR2 SMNVEV (reference sequence). V gave up 3 bases and J gave up 4 bases, with 7 bases separating them. Here the CDR3 reads CASSFTRYNEQFF. DNA for the CDR3: TGTGCCAGCAGTTTTACTAGATACAATGAGCAGTTCTTC.

The chain carries TRBV4-3 and TRBJ1-3; D is perhaps TRBD1 (5 bases). Trimming pared 4 bases from V and 3 bases from J, leaving 16 bases between. The V gene's germline CDR1 is LGHNA and CDR2 YSLEER. CDR3 length: 16 amino acids. The CDR3 sequence: CASSREAGTGGNTIYF. CDR3 DNA: TGCGCCAGCAGCCGAGAGGCAGGGACCGGTGGAAACACCATATATTTT.

The chain couples TRBV11-2 to TRBJ1-3, with 7 positions matching TRBD1. Per germline, CDR1 SGHAT and CDR2 FQNNGV. This CDR3 has 15 amino acids. The trim removed 5 bases at V and 4 bases at J, leaving 8 bases unmatched. The CDR3, as DNA: TGTGCCAGCAGCGACCGGACAGGCCCCGGAAACACCATATATTTT. This encodes CASSDRTGPGNTIYF.

The chain couples TRBV28 to TRBJ1-2; possibly TRBD1 for D (6 bases). Trimming pared 4 bases from V and 3 bases from J, leaving 15 bases between. Germline V gives CDR1 MDHEN, CDR2 SYDVKM. The CDR3 totals 15 residues. The CDR3 nucleotides read TGTGCCAGCAGTTCACACAGGGAGTTGGACTATGGCTACACCTTC. Protein sequence: CASSSHRELDYGYTF.